Below are 20 T cell receptor beta chains sequenced from a single sample in a study of spatial heterogeneity in lung cancer (dated by TCRdb to 2018 to 2020). Receptor libraries were prepared by 5' RACE. Sequencing was carried out with a NextSeq 500. In TCRdb, the public reads were trimmed at Q25 with fastp and aligned with MiXCR, with productive beta chains retained. Records with the same CDR3 protein are collapsed into one entry carrying the most frequent genes and DNA. The sample records some 37,000 distinct CDR3 sequences, roughly 6.5% of which are singletons. The ten largest clones represent about 30% of the sample. This specimen's time point label, interpreted: sample taken at primary tumor resection. The sequencing used PBMCs, collected at surgery. The receptors come from a female donor with early-stage non-small cell lung cancer.

The rearrangement links TRBV30 to TRBJ2-5; tentatively, D is TRBD1 (5 bases). The ends were cut back, 2 bases at V and 5 bases at J, with 12 bases in the middle. The CDR3 is 13 residues long. CDR1 and CDR2 (germline): GTSNPN, SVGIG (reference sequence). CDR3 bases: TGTGCCTGGAGTATGCTCAGGGCCGAGACCCAGTACTTC. Amino acids: CAWSMLRAETQYF.

The sample holds many counts of this clonotype. The V gene is TRBV7-6, the J gene TRBJ2-7; D is possibly TRBD1 or TRBD2 (5 bases each). Germline-derived CDR1 and CDR2 are SGHVS and FNYEAQ. This CDR3 contains 13 residues. Trimming shortened V by 5 bases and J by 6 bases, and 14 bases separated the two germline ends. This CDR3 is CASSIGTSGEQYF. The CDR3 DNA is TGTGCCAGCAGCATTGGGACCTCCGGCGAGCAGTACTTC.

This clonotype has just a few counts. The gene calls are TRBV29-1 and TRBJ2-1; the match to TRBD2 covers 12 bases. V lost 4 bases, J lost 7 bases, and 14 bases stayed unmatched. In germline, CDR1 is SQVTM, CDR2 ANQGSEA. This CDR3 is built from 17 residues. The CDR3 is CSVGLGLTSGGFNEQFF. The CDR3 coding sequence is TGCAGCGTTGGATTGGGACTGACTAGCGGGGGTTTTAATGAGCAGTTCTTC.

This clonotype has more than one count but fewer than ten. This chain joins TRBV3-1 and TRBJ1-6; TRBD1 agrees at 8 bases. With V trimmed by 1 base and J by 11 bases, 4 bases remained unmatched. The germline gives CDR1 LGHDT, CDR2 YNNKEL (reference sequence). The CDR3 is 14 residues long. The CDR3, as DNA: TGTGCCAGCAGCCAAGCCGGGACAGGCGCACCCCTCCACTTT. Encoded protein: CASSQAGTGAPLHF. Full variable domain (missing parts from reference TRBV3-1 and TRBJ1-6): DTAVSQTPKYLVTQMGNDKSIKCEQNLGHDTMYWYKQDSKKFLKIMFSYNNKELIINETVPNRFSPKSPDKAHLNLHINSLELGDSAVYFCASSQAGTGAPLHFGNGTRLTVT.

The chain recombines TRBV9 with TRBJ2-7; 8 nucleotides align to TRBD1. V was clipped by 0 bases and J by 5 bases; unmatched bases: 10. The CDR3 consists of 16 residues. Germline assignment: CDR1 SGDLS and CDR2 YYNGEE. The CDR3 reads CASSVASPTGVDEQYF. CDR3 nucleotide sequence: TGTGCCAGCAGCGTAGCGAGCCCGACAGGGGTGGACGAGCAGTACTTC.

This clonotype has at least ten counts. The chain is built from TRBV4-3 and TRBJ1-5; the D gene is possibly TRBD1 (5 bases). Between the trimmed V and J ends, which lost 0 bases and 4 bases, there was a span of 10 bases. CDR3 size: 15 residues. Germline CDR1 is LGHNA and CDR2 is YSLEER. The CDR3 loop reads CASSQDARGNQPQHF. In DNA, the CDR3 is TGCGCCAGCAGCCAAGATGCGAGGGGTAATCAGCCCCAGCATTTT.

In regard to this clonotype: It may be a read error: a sequence one base away is much more abundant. V gene TRBV12-3 or TRBV12-4 combines with J gene TRBJ2-5, with 7 positions matching TRBD1. This CDR3 contains 16 residues. CDR3 region: CANSWDSNSAIETQYF. The CDR3 bases are TGTGCCAACAGTTGGGACAGCAACTCAGCCATCGAGACCCAGTACTTC.

The sample holds a few counts of this clonotype. A much larger clone lies one base from this, so it may be a read error. The rearrangement joins TRBV5-1 to TRBJ2-1; D might be TRBD2 (6 bases). The CDR3 is 16 residues long. Germline V gene lookup returns CDR1 SGHRS and CDR2 YFSETQ. CDR3 loop: CVSSWFRGTINNEQFF. For the CDR3, the DNA is TGCGTCAGCAGCTGGTTCCGGGGGACCATCAACAATGAGCAGTTCTTC. The whole variable domain, remainder taken from reference TRBV5-1 and TRBJ2-1, is KAGVTQTPRYLIKTRGQQVTLSCSPISGHRSVSWYQQTPGQGLQFLFEYFSETQRNKGNFPGRFSGRQFSNSRSEMNVSTLELGDSALYLCVSSWFRGTINNEQFFGPGTRLTVL.

This clonotype occurred many times. V and J are TRBV5-1 and TRBJ2-1; weak D call: TRBD1 (6 bases). The CDR3 totals 13 residues. Trimming took off 0 bases at V and 5 bases at J, with 6 bases between the two ends. Germline CDR1 SGHRS, CDR2 YFSETQ. This CDR3 is CASSLGDNNEQFF. CDR3 sequence (DNA): TGCGCCAGCAGCTTGGGGGACAACAATGAGCAGTTCTTC.

In this sample, this clonotype is large. This chain joins TRBV7-2 and TRBJ2-7; 7 bases fit TRBD1. The CDR3 runs to 13 residues. CDR1 is SGHTA, CDR2 FQGNSA, per germline. Unmatched junction bases numbered 3, after V lost 4 bases and J lost 3 bases. The chain's CDR3 is CASSSRDSYEQYF. The DNA for the CDR3 is TGTGCCAGCAGCTCCAGGGACAGCTACGAGCAGTACTTC.

Note on this clonotype: A junction end diverges from the germline sequence, so it may reflect a read error. V is TRBV4-1 and J is TRBJ1-2; tentatively, D is TRBD1 (6 bases). The CDR3 spans 17 residues. Germline assignment: CDR1 MGHRA and CDR2 YSYEKL. For the CDR3, the DNA is TGCGCCAGCAGCCAAGGAACAGGGCGATTCTCGTACTATGGCTGCACCTTC. It specifies CASSQGTGRFSYYGCTF.

This clonotype was seen at least ten times. This rearrangement joins TRBV7-8 to TRBJ2-7; 10 bases match TRBD2. Germline CDR1 is SGHVS and CDR2 is FQNEAQ. CDR3 length equals 17 residues. V gave up 5 bases and J gave up 0 bases; unmatched junction bases: 10. CDR3 sequence reads: CASSKIAGGLSSYEQYF. The CDR3 region has the DNA TGTGCCAGCAGCAAGATAGCGGGGGGCCTGAGCTCCTACGAGCAGTACTTC.

This clonotype was observed once. The chain uses TRBV11-3 and TRBJ2-1; TRBD2 matches 11 bases. CDR1 and CDR2 from the germline V gene are SGHNT and YENEEA. J was trimmed by 2 bases and V by 4 bases; bases with no gene match: 7. CDR3 length: 17 amino acids. CDR3 in DNA: TGTGCCAGCAGCTCCAGACTAGCGGGGACGACCTACAATGAGCAGTTCTTC. Amino acids: CASSSRLAGTTYNEQFF.

This clonotype was seen a handful of times. The junction and the germline gene differ at one end; a read error may be behind it. The chain recombines TRBV4-3 with TRBJ1-6, with D uncertain. Germline CDR1 reads LGHNA; CDR2 reads YSLEER. The CDR3 consists of 15 residues. CDR3 protein: CASSQATSDNSPLHF. CDR3 bases: TGCGCCAGCAGCCAAGCTACCTCCGATAATTCACCCCTCCACTTT.

This clonotype has at least ten counts. CDR3 protein: CASSLVSRPKGRGTEAFF. The CDR3 nucleotides are TGTGCCAGCAGCTTAGTCTCCCGCCCCAAGGGACGTGGCACTGAAGCTTTCTTT. The chain uses TRBV11-2 and TRBJ1-1; the D gene is possibly TRBD1 (5 bases). Germline assignment: CDR1 SGHAT and CDR2 FQNNGV. V lost 1 base and J lost 4, with 22 bases in between. The CDR3 consists of 18 residues.

This clonotype was observed many times. The chain has TRBV12-3 or TRBV12-4 and TRBJ1-6; D might be TRBD1 (6 bases). V was clipped by 5 bases and J by 10 bases, with 12 bases between them. The CDR3 sequence is 13 residues long. DNA for the CDR3: TGTGCCAGCAGTCCCCAGGGGACCTCACCCCTCCACTTT. Translated: CASSPQGTSPLHF.

This clonotype appeared a few times. The chain recombines TRBV10-3 with TRBJ2-1, with D tentatively TRBD2 (5 bases). Between the trimmed V and J ends, which lost 0 bases and 7 bases, there was a span of 10 bases. The germline CDR1 and CDR2 sequences are ENHRY and SYGVKD. The CDR3 has 14 residues. Here the CDR3 reads CAISESYSGNEQFF. Here the CDR3 DNA reads TGTGCCATCAGTGAGTCATACTCGGGGAATGAGCAGTTCTTC.

This chain connects TRBV24-1 to TRBJ2-1, with 10 bases aligning to TRBD2. Germline CDR1 KGHDR, CDR2 SFDVKD. Germline trimming cut 2 bases from V and 5 bases from J; bases unmatched to any gene: 5. CDR3 length equals 16 residues. CDR3 sequence: CATSDSSGRVNNEQFF. The CDR3 nucleotides read TGTGCCACCAGTGATTCTAGCGGGAGAGTGAACAATGAGCAGTTCTTC.

The gene calls are TRBV4-1 and TRBJ2-3, with TRBD1 as a possible D gene (6 bases). The germline CDR1 and CDR2 sequences are MGHRA and YSYEKL. Between the trimmed V and J ends, which lost 0 bases and 3 bases, there was a span of 7 bases. CDR3 size: 14 residues. In DNA form, the CDR3 reads TGCGCCAGCAGCCAAGACAGGGGTACAGATACGCAGTATTTT. Translated, it gives CASSQDRGTDTQYF.

This clonotype was picked up many times. V and J are TRBV29-1 and TRBJ2-3; D uncertain. Germline CDR1 and CDR2: SQVTM and ANQGSEA. This CDR3 has 12 amino acids. V was clipped by 6 bases and J by 4 bases, with 11 bases between them. CDR3 loop: CSVRISADTQYF. CDR3 DNA sequence: TGCAGCGTCCGGATCTCGGCAGATACGCAGTATTTT.